The 21 T cell receptor beta chains reported below all come from one sample, sequenced in a study of spatial heterogeneity in lung cancer (dated by TCRdb to the late 2010s). Libraries came from 5' RACE. The run used a NextSeq 500. The public reads were quality trimmed at Q25 with fastp and then assembled into clones with MiXCR by TCRdb, keeping productive beta chains. Entries that share a CDR3 protein sequence are merged under the most common genes and DNA. For this sample the table gives thousands of distinct CDR3 sequences, of which 5% to 7% were detected only once. The ten largest make up less than 40% of the sample. Explained via the paper, the time point label denotes: sample taken at primary tumor resection. For TCR sequencing, whole RNA was extracted from tumor and nontumor lung tissue, or from cryopreserved PBMC samples, and no cell sorting was done. Sequencing was performed on PBMCs, taken at surgery. These receptors came from a male donor with early-stage non-small cell lung cancer.

This clonotype occurred many times. V is TRBV6-5 and J is TRBJ2-5; D remains ambiguous. The CDR3 is 15 amino acids. V gave up 7 bases and J gave up 0 bases, with 15 bases separating them. Per the germline V gene, CDR1 is MNHEY and CDR2 is SVGAGI. CDR3 sequence: CASTVGPGHQETQYF. CDR3 coding DNA: TGTGCCAGCACCGTGGGCCCAGGCCACCAAGAGACCCAGTACTTC.

This clonotype has ten or more counts. The chain has TRBV29-1 and TRBJ2-2; D call uncertain. Trimming took off 7 bases at V and 2 bases at J, with 14 bases between the two ends. In germline, CDR1 is SQVTM, CDR2 ANQGSEA. The CDR3 runs 14 residues. The CDR3 sequence is CSATDRSNTGELFF. CDR3 in DNA: TGCAGCGCTACTGACCGGTCAAACACCGGGGAGCTGTTTTTT.

This clonotype was seen many times. The J gene is TRBJ2-3, the V gene TRBV7-2; TRBD2 agrees at 7 bases. This CDR3 region has 14 residues. The ends lost 7 bases at V and 4 bases at J; junction bases unmatched: 8. CDR1 is SGHTA, CDR2 FQGNSA, per germline. The CDR3 region is CASMRLAEADTQYF. The CDR3 nucleotides are TGTGCCAGCATGCGACTAGCAGAAGCAGATACGCAGTATTTT.

This clonotype has a count of ten or more. The chain has TRBV7-2 and TRBJ2-7; no clear D. The CDR3 runs to 11 residues. Germline CDR1 is SGHTA and CDR2 is FQGNSA. V lost 5 bases and J 2 bases, leaving 4 bases between the germline ends. CDR3 in amino acids: CASSRAYEQYF. The DNA for the CDR3 is TGTGCCAGCAGCCGCGCCTACGAGCAGTACTTC. The whole variable domain, filled in from reference TRBV7-2 and TRBJ2-7, reads GAGVSQSPSNKVTEKGKDVELRCDPISGHTALYWYRQSLGQGLEFLIYFQGNSAPDKSGLPSDRFSAERTGGSVSTLTIQRTQQEDSAVYLCASSRAYEQYFGPGTRLTVT.

Many counts were recorded for this clonotype. This chain joins TRBV7-2 and TRBJ1-4; 7 positions agree with TRBD1. V shed 2 bases, J shed 1 base, and the junction held 4 bases outside the gene matches. CDR1 and CDR2 (germline): SGHTA, FQGNSA. The CDR3 totals 16 residues. Here the CDR3 reads CASSLSGDRTNEKLFF. For the CDR3, the DNA is TGTGCCAGCAGCTTAAGTGGGGACAGAACTAATGAAAAACTGTTTTTT.

This clonotype has a count of ten or more. The rearrangement links TRBV7-6 to TRBJ1-6; 8 bases align to TRBD1. Germline trimming cut 2 bases from V and 4 bases from J; bases unmatched to any gene: 7. Germline V gene sequence: CDR1 SGHVS, CDR2 FNYEAQ. This CDR3 is built from 17 residues. This CDR3 is CASSLIRQGAYNSPLHF. CDR3 DNA sequence: TGTGCCAGCAGCTTAATTAGGCAGGGGGCATATAATTCACCCCTCCACTTT.

This clonotype turned up a few times. The chain is built from TRBV29-1 and TRBJ1-3, with D possibly TRBD1 on 5 matching bases. The germline V and J ends were trimmed by 7 bases and 8 bases, with 12 bases remaining between them. Per germline, CDR1 SQVTM and CDR2 ANQGSEA. The CDR3 runs to 11 residues. Written as DNA, the CDR3 is TGCAGCGCTGGGAAAGGGGACACCATATATTTT. Amino acids: CSAGKGDTIYF.

This clonotype is classed as medium-sized (0.01 to 0.1%). V is TRBV27 and J is TRBJ2-7; D is undetermined. CDR3 length: 14 amino acids. V was cut by 5 bases and J by 2 bases, with 13 bases left in between. Germline lookup yields CDR1 MNHEY and CDR2 SMNVEV (reference sequence). CDR3 coding DNA: TGTGCCAGCAGTCCCCACCCTATCGCCTACGAGCAGTACTTC. This gives the protein CASSPHPIAYEQYF.

This clonotype was counted between two and nine times. CDR3 bases: TGTGCCAGCAGCGTAGGGGGTACCAATGAAAAACTGTTTTTT. Amino acid sequence: CASSVGGTNEKLFF. The chain combines TRBV9 with TRBJ1-4; unclear D gene. This CDR3 comprises 14 residues. V was clipped by 0 bases and J by 5 bases, with 8 bases between them. CDR1 is SGDLS and CDR2 is YYNGEE in the germline V gene. The full variable domain, completed using reference TRBV9 and TRBJ1-4, is DSGVTQTPKHLITATGQRVTLRCSPRSGDLSVYWYQQSLDQGLQFLIQYYNGEERAKGNILERFSAQQFPDLHSELNLSSLELGDSALYFCASSVGGTNEKLFFGSGTQLSVL.

The genes are TRBV6-1 and TRBJ1-6, with 7 positions matching TRBD1. V was clipped by 5 bases and J by 10 bases; unmatched bases: 8. The CDR3 totals 14 residues. CDR1 and CDR2 from the germline V gene are MNHNS and SASEGT. The CDR3 DNA reads as TGTGCCAGCAGTTGGGACAGTGGGCGGTCACCCCTCCACTTT. Its protein product is CASSWDSGRSPLHF.

This clonotype has a count of ten or more. This sequence joins TRBV7-2 and TRBJ2-7; unclear D gene. CDR1 is SGHTA and CDR2 is FQGNSA in the germline V gene. This CDR3 is built from 12 residues. The V gene lost 3 bases and the J gene lost 6 bases, with 9 bases spanning the gap. The CDR3 reads CASSLILGEQYF. CDR3 DNA: TGTGCCAGCAGCTTGATCTTAGGCGAGCAGTACTTC. Combining the CDR3 with reference TRBV7-2 and TRBJ2-7 gives the whole variable domain GAGVSQSPSNKVTEKGKDVELRCDPISGHTALYWYRQSLGQGLEFLIYFQGNSAPDKSGLPSDRFSAERTGGSVSTLTIQRTQQEDSAVYLCASSLILGEQYFGPGTRLTVT.

This clonotype was detected a few times. The chain carries TRBV5-1 and TRBJ2-3, with D unclear. The CDR3 consists of 14 residues. Trimming left V 0 bases short and J 5 bases short, with 10 bases between. The germline gives CDR1 SGHRS, CDR2 YFSETQ. The CDR3 region has the DNA TGCGCCAGCAGCTTGGGGGATCTAGGAGATACGCAGTATTTT. As protein: CASSLGDLGDTQYF.

This clonotype is termed medium-sized. The V gene is TRBV5-1, the J gene TRBJ2-5; 7 bases agree with TRBD1. This CDR3 has 15 amino acids. The J segment lost 7 bases and the V segment lost 0 bases, leaving 9 bases of the junction unmatched. Germline V CDR1 and CDR2: SGHRS, YFSETQ. CDR3 residues: CASSLGDSASGTQYF. The CDR3 bases are TGCGCCAGCAGCTTGGGGGACAGTGCCTCGGGGACCCAGTACTTC.

This sequence joins TRBV11-2 and TRBJ2-2; D might be TRBD1 (7 bases). The V gene's germline CDR1 is SGHAT and CDR2 FQNNGV. This CDR3 contains 15 residues. Trimming removed 6 bases from V and 3 bases from J, with 14 bases in between. The CDR3 loop is CASSLQGGDTGELFF. DNA for the CDR3: TGTGCCAGCAGTCTCCAGGGGGGTGACACCGGGGAGCTGTTTTTT. The variable domain in full, completed from reference TRBV11-2 and TRBJ2-2, reads EAGVAQSPRYKIIEKRQSVAFWCNPISGHATLYWYQQILGQGPKLLIQFQNNGVVDDSQLPKDRFSAERLKGVDSTLKIQPAKLEDSAVYLCASSLQGGDTGELFFGEGSRLTVL.

The sample holds many counts of this clonotype. J is TRBJ1-4 and V is TRBV20-1; perhaps TRBD1 as D (5 bases). The V end lost 5 bases, the J end lost 5 bases, and 12 bases lay between the germline ends. Germline CDR1 is DFQATT and CDR2 is SNEGSKA (reference sequence). The CDR3 length is 13 residues. CDR3 nucleotide sequence: TGCAGTGCTCTCAGGGCGGGAAATGAAAAACTGTTTTTT. It codes for CSALRAGNEKLFF.

This clonotype was observed many times. The chain has TRBV10-3 and TRBJ2-1; D is unclear. CDR3 length: 15 amino acids. The V end lost 7 bases, the J end lost 7 bases, and 20 bases lay between the germline ends. Looked up from germline, CDR1 is ENHRY and CDR2 is SYGVKD. The CDR3 loop is CAINSEVTRKNEQFF. CDR3 DNA sequence: TGTGCCATCAACAGTGAGGTTACCCGTAAAAATGAGCAGTTCTTC.

This clonotype has at least ten counts. The V and J genes are TRBV5-4 and TRBJ2-1; D possibly corresponds to TRBD2 (7 bases). V lost 4 bases, J lost 7 bases, and 21 bases lay in between. Germline lookup yields CDR1 SGHNT and CDR2 YYREEE (reference sequence). There are 16 residues in the CDR3. This CDR3 reads CASSDGRGARVNEQFF. In DNA form, the CDR3 reads TGTGCCAGCAGCGATGGCCGGGGGGCCAGGGTAAATGAGCAGTTCTTC.

This clonotype was found many times. This chain joins TRBV6-2 or TRBV6-3 and TRBJ2-5; 8 positions agree with TRBD2. V gave up 2 bases and J gave up 4 bases; unmatched junction bases: 3. This CDR3 comprises 14 residues. CDR1 is MNHEY and CDR2 is SVGEGT in the germline V gene. CDR3 loop: CASSYLAGGETQYF. The CDR3 DNA reads as TGTGCCAGCAGTTACCTAGCGGGCGGAGAGACCCAGTACTTC.

This clonotype was counted ten times or more. The gene calls are TRBV27 and TRBJ1-5; no firm D call. Germline values: CDR1 MNHEY, CDR2 SMNVEV (reference sequence). CDR3 size: 18 residues. The germline V and J ends were trimmed by 3 bases and 0 bases, with 18 bases remaining between them. CDR3 amino acids: CASSFRGQAKYSNQPQHF. The CDR3 region has the DNA TGTGCCAGCAGTTTCCGAGGGCAGGCAAAATATAGCAATCAGCCCCAGCATTTT.

This clonotype was seen repeatedly, ten times or more. The chain joins TRBV25-1 to TRBJ1-1; D not resolved. V lost 3 bases and J lost 11, with 10 bases in between. Germline V lookup: CDR1 MGHDK, CDR2 SYGVNS. The CDR3 has 11 residues. CDR3 DNA sequence: TGTGCCAGCAGTGATCTGGGCAGCGCTTTCTTT. This translates into CASSDLGSAFF.

This clonotype was detected many times. The rearrangement uses TRBV20-1 and TRBJ2-3; D tentatively fits TRBD1 or TRBD2 (5 bases each). Trimming shortened V by 4 bases and J by 4 bases, and 21 bases separated the two germline ends. Germline CDR1 is DFQATT and CDR2 is SNEGSKA (reference sequence). CDR3 length: 16 amino acids. CDR3 amino acids: CSATSGTLPGADTQYF. The CDR3 DNA sequence: TGCAGTGCTACCTCCGGGACCCTCCCTGGCGCAGATACGCAGTATTTT.